The next 8 T cell receptor beta chains were all read from a single sample in a study of patients and donors after allogeneic stem cell transplantation. MiXCR, run by TCRdb on the RT-PCR reads, gives a single entry per CDR3 protein. The data contain under 200,000 distinct CDR3 sequences, roughly 30% of them singletons. Material: blood, either unsorted or a sorted T cell fraction (not recorded which). The receptors originated from a human donor who was either an allogeneic HSCT recipient or a stem cell or donor lymphocyte infusion donor (not recorded which). It is not recorded whose cells these are; they may come from a transplant donor.

This clonotype has more than one count but fewer than ten. V gene TRBV7-6 combines with J gene TRBJ2-1, with D uncertain. Germline CDR1 reads SGHVS; CDR2 reads FNYEAQ. The ends were cut back, 1 base at V and 2 bases at J, with 12 bases in the middle. This CDR3 is 16 amino acids long. CDR3 in DNA: TGTGCCAGCAGCTTAGGTCCTCGGGCTACCTACAATGAGCAGTTCTTC. It encodes CASSLGPRATYNEQFF.

J is TRBJ1-2 and V is TRBV6-4; a weak D match, TRBD1 (5 bases). CDR1 is MRHNA, CDR2 SNTAGT, per germline. The V and J ends lost 3 bases and 7 bases respectively, with 9 bases between them. This CDR3 has 12 residues. This CDR3 is CASSESGGGYTF. The CDR3, as DNA: TGTGCCAGCAGTGAGTCTGGGGGTGGCTACACCTTC.

This clonotype occurred a few times. CDR3 sequence reads: CAIRETGGTYEQYF. CDR3 coding DNA: TGTGCCATCAGGGAGACAGGGGGCACCTACGAGCAGTACTTC. The rearrangement joins TRBV10-3 to TRBJ2-7; 10 bases align to TRBD1. V shed 6 bases, J shed 2 bases, and the junction held 4 bases outside the gene matches. This CDR3 is 14 amino acids long. From germline, CDR1 is ENHRY and CDR2 SYGVKD.

The chain has TRBV29-1 and TRBJ2-3, with 9 bases aligning to TRBD2. Germline V gene data show CDR1 as SQVTM and CDR2 as ANQGSEA. This CDR3 is 15 amino acids long. V was pared by 4 bases and J by 2 bases, with 7 bases of the junction left unmatched. As DNA, the CDR3 is TGCAGCGTTGTTAGGACTAGCGAGAACACAGATACGCAGTATTTT. This gives the protein CSVVRTSENTDTQYF.

The rearrangement joins TRBV5-6 to TRBJ2-4; the D is unclear. CDR1 is SGHDT, CDR2 YYEEEE, per germline. This CDR3 spans 15 amino acids. The V end was cut by 1 base, the J end by 0 bases, with 8 bases between. CDR3 region: CASSLIGIAKNIQYF. The CDR3 DNA is TGTGCCAGCAGCTTGATAGGAATAGCCAAAAACATTCAGTACTTC.

CDR3 in DNA: TGTGCCAGCAGTCCCTTGGGAAAGGGGACCTACGAGCAGTACTTC. This gives the protein CASSPLGKGTYEQYF. The genes are TRBV6-5 and TRBJ2-7; D perhaps matches TRBD1 (5 bases). The ends were cut back, 5 bases at V and 2 bases at J, with 16 bases in the middle. There are 15 residues in the CDR3. Germline assignment: CDR1 MNHEY and CDR2 SVGAGI.

As regards this clonotype: A junction boundary mismatches the germline segment, possibly from a read error. This chain uses TRBV9 with TRBJ2-3; 11 positions match TRBD2. This CDR3 has 16 amino acids. Germline V lookup: CDR1 SGDLS, CDR2 YYNGEE. DNA for the CDR3: TGTGCCAGCAGCGTAGGCCCTAGCGGGAGGACAGATACGCAGAATTTT. Translated: CASSVGPSGRTDTQNF.

V and J are TRBV5-1 and TRBJ2-7, with D hard to call. Trimming shortened V by 4 bases and J by 0 bases, and 8 bases separated the two germline ends. The germline CDR1 and CDR2 sequences are SGHRS and YFSETQ. This CDR3 has 13 amino acids. CDR3 amino acids: CASSAYNSYEQYF. CDR3 bases: TGCGCCAGCAGCGCATACAACTCCTACGAGCAGTACTTC.